This T cell receptor beta chain was found in a study of regulatory T cells in long-lasting Graves disease. Study outcomes and limitations: Persistent Graves' disease cases displayed lower TCR diversity than newly diagnosed ones.

Details on this clonotype: What it binds is unknown.

Both iRepertoire HTBI primers and Arm-PCR of CDR3 regions were used to build the TCR beta libraries. Under the authors' procedure: Sample data revealed under 75 TRBV and over 12 TRBJ segments. TCRdb analysed the multiplex PCR reads with MiXCR anew, one entry per CDR3 protein. These V and J calls originate from TCRdb's pipeline instead of the authors' own analysis. The sample carries about 320,000 distinct CDR3 sequences, about 18% recorded once. Time point in this sample: newly diagnosed GD, antithyroid drugs for less than 3 months. The TCR library used RNA extracted from PBMCs. Patients hailed from an endocrinology department in Xi'an, China. The material was peripheral blood mononuclear cells (PBMCs), obtained at new diagnosis, from a patient treated with antithyroid drugs. The receptor was derived from a female donor with Graves disease.

The CDR3 loop is CATSEATGTDGYTF. For the CDR3, the DNA is TGTGCCACCAGTGAAGCAACAGGAACAGATGGCTACACCTTC. The chain couples TRBV24-1 to TRBJ1-2; a weak D match, TRBD1 (5 bases). The V and J ends lost 4 bases and 6 bases respectively, with 14 bases between them. The CDR3 is made up of 14 amino acids. CDR1 and CDR2 (germline): KGHDR, SFDVKD.